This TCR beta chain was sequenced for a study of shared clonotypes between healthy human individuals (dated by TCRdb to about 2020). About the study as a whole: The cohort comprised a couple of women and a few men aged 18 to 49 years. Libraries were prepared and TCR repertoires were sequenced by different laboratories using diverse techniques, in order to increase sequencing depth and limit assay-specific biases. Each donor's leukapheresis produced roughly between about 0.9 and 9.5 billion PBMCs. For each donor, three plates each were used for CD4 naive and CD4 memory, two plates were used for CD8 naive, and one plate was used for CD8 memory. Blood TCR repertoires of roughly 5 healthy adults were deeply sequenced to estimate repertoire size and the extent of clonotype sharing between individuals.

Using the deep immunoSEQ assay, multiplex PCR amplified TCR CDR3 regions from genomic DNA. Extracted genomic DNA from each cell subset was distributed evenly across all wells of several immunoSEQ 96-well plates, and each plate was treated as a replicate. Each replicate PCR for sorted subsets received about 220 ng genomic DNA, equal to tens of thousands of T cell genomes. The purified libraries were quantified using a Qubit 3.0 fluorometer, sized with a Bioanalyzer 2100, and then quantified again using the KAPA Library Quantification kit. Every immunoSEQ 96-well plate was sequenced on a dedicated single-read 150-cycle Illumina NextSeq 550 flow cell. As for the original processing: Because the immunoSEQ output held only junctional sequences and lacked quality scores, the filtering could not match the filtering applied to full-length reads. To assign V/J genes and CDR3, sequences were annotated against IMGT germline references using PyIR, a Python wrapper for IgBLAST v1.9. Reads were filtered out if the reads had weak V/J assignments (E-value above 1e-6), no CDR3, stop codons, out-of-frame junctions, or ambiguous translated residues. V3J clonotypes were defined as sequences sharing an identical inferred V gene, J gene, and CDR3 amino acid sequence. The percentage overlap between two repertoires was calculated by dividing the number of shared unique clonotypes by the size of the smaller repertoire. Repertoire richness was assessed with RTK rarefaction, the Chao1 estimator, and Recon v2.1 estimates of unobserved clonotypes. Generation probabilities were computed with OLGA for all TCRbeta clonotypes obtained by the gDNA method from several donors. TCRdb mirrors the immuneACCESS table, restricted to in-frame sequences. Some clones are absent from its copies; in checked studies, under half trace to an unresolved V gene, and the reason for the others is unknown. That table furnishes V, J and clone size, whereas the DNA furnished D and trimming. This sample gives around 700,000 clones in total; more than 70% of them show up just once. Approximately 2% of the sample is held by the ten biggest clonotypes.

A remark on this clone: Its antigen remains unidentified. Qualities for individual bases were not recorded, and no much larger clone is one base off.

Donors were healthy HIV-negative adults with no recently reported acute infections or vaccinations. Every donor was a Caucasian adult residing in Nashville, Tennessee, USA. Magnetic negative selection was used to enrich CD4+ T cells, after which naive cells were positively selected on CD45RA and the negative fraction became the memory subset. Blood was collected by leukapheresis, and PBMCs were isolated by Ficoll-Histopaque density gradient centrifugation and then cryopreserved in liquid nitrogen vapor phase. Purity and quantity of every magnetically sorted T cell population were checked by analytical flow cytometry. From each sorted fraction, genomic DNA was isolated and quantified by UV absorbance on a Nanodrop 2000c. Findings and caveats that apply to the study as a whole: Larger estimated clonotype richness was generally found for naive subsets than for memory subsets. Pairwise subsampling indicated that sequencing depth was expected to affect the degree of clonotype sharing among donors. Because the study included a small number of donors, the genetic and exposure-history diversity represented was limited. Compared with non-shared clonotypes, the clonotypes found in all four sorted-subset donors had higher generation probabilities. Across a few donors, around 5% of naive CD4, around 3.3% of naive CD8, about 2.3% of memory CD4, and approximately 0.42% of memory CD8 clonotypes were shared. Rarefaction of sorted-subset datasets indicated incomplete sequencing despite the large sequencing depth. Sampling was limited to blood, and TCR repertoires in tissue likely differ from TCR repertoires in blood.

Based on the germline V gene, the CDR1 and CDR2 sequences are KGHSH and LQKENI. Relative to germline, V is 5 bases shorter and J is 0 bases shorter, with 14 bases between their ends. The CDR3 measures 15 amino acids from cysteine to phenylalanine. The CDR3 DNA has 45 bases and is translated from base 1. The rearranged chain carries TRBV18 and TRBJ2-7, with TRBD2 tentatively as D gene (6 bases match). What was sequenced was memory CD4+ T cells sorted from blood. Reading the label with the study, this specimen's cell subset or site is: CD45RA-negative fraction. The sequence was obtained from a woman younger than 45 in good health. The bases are TGTGCCAGCTCAGGGGTGTTGACTAGCTCCTACGAGCAGTACTTC. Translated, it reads CASSGVLTSSYEQYF.